This T cell receptor (beta chain) was captured in a study of shared clonotypes between healthy human individuals. Donors, healthy HIV-negative adults, lacked recent acute infections or vaccinations. The donor cohort consisted entirely of Caucasian adults residing in Nashville, Tennessee. The germline V gene encodes CDR1 SGHTS and CDR2 YDEGEE. V was pared by 2 bases and J by 6 bases, with 17 bases between. The CDR3 is 15 amino acids. Using immunoSEQ multiplex PCR, the repertoire was profiled, and TCRdb retains in-frame clones only, with some absent. The table lists around 100,000 clones, less than 80% of them singletons.

The chain links TRBV5-8 to TRBJ1-1; possible D gene TRBD1, 5 bases. The receptor comes from a woman aged 25 to 39 in good health. Sequencing input: memory CD8+ T cells sorted from blood. Specified subset: CD45RO+ cells pooled with CCR7-negative TemRA cells. The DNA of the CDR3 is TGTGCCAGCAGCTTTAGGGACTTTCTGAGCGCTGAAGCTTTCTTT. Amino acid sequence: CASSFRDFLSAEAFF. Full variable domain (remainder filled in from reference TRBV5-8 and TRBJ1-1): EAGVTQSPTHLIKTRGQQATLRCSPISGHTSVYWYQQALGLGLQFLLWYDEGEERNRGNFPPRFSGRQFPNYSSELNVNALELEDSALYLCASSFRDFLSAEAFFGQGTRLTVV.